Many counts were recorded for the clone carrying this TCR beta chain. Its target is not known. This entry belongs to a study of T cell repertoires in cytomegalovirus infection. Study-wide results and limits: Identification of carriers of CMV plus the relevant HLA was achieved through cumulative public TCR beta family frequency. CMV-specific HLA-C-restricted TCR beta clonotypes dominated the ex vivo response.

This CDR3 is 12 amino acids long. The V gene's germline CDR1 is SGHVS and CDR2 FQNEAQ. The germline V and J ends were trimmed by 5 bases and 4 bases, with 8 bases remaining between them. TCRdb reprocessed the reads with MiXCR, giving one entry per CDR3 protein. The sample shows around 550,000 distinct CDR3 sequences, 26% of them seen only once. V gene TRBV7-8 combines with J gene TRBJ1-2; D possibly corresponds to TRBD1 (5 bases). The TCR sequence derives from a human donor in good health (CMV status not recorded). Some clones in this sample may be carry-over from other donors' samples. Material: PBMCs. This CDR3 reads CASSVGGYGYTF. The CDR3 DNA follows: TGTGCCAGCAGCGTCGGGGGCTATGGCTACACCTTC. The variable domain in full, with the rest retrieved from reference TRBV7-8 and TRBJ1-2, is GAGVSQSPRYKVAKRGQDVALRCDPISGHVSLFWYQQALGQGPEFLTYFQNEAQLDKSGLPSDRFFAERPEGSVSTLKIQRTQQEDSAVYLCASSVGGYGYTFGSGTRLTVV.